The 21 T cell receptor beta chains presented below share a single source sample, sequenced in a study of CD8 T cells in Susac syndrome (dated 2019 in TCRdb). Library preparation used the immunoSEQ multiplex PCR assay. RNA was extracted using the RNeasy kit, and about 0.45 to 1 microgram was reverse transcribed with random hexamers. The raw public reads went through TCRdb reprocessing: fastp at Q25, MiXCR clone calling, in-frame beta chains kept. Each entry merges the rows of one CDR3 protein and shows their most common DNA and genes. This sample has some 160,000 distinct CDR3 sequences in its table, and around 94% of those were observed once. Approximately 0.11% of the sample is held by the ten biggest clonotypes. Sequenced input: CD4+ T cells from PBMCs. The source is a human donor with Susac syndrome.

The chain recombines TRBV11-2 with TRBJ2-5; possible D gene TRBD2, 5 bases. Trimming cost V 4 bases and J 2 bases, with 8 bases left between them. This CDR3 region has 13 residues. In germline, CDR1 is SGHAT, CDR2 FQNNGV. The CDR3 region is CASSSGEQETQYF. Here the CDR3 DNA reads TGTGCCAGCAGCTCCGGGGAACAAGAGACCCAGTACTTC.

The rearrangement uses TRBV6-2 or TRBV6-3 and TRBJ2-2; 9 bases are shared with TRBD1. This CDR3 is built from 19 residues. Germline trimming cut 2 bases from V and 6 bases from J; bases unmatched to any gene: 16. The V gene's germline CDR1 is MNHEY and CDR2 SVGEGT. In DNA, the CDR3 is TGTGCCAGCAGTTACCGCAAATCCCGGGACAGGGAGGGATCCGGGGAGCTGTTTTTT. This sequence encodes CASSYRKSRDREGSGELFF.

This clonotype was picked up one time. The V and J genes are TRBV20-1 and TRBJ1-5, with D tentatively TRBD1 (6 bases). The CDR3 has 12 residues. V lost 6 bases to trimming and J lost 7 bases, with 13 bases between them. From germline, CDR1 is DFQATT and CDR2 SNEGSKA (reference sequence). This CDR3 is CSADSPGQPQHF. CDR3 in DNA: TGCAGTGCGGACAGTCCTGGGCAGCCCCAGCATTTT.

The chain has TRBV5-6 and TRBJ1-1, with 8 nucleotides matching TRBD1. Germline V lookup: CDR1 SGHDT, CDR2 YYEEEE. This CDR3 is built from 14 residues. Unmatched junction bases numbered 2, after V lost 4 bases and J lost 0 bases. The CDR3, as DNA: TGTGCCAGCAGCGAGACAGGGGTGAACACTGAAGCTTTCTTT. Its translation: CASSETGVNTEAFF.

CDR3 nucleotide sequence: TGTGCCAGCAGTCGAGCTCGGGCCCCCCGGGTGGGCCAGCATTTT. Translating it yields CASSRARAPRVGQHF. The V gene is TRBV6-5, the J gene TRBJ1-5; D is undetermined. The CDR3 is 15 residues long. The V end lost 5 bases, the J end lost 12 bases, and 23 bases lay between the germline ends. Germline CDR1 is MNHEY and CDR2 is SVGAGI.

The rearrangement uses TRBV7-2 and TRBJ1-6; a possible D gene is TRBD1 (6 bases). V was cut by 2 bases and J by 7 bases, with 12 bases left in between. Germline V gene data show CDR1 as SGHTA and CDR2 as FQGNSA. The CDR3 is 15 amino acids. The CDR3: CASSLRGGGNSPLHF. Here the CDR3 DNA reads TGTGCCAGCAGCTTACGAGGAGGGGGAAATTCACCCCTCCACTTT.

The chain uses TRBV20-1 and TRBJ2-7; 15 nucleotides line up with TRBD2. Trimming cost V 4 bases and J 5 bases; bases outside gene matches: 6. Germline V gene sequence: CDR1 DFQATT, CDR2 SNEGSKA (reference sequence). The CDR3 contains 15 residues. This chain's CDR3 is CSANAGTSGGNEQYF. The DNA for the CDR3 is TGCAGTGCTAACGCCGGGACTAGCGGGGGGAACGAGCAGTACTTC.

The CDR3 here is CSVEGWDFLSTDTQYF. For the CDR3, the DNA is TGCAGCGTTGAGGGTTGGGACTTCTTGAGCACAGATACGCAGTATTTT. The chain combines TRBV29-1 with TRBJ2-3; D is possibly TRBD2 (6 bases). The germline gives CDR1 SQVTM, CDR2 ANQGSEA. Trimming left V 3 bases short and J 0 bases short, with 16 bases between. The CDR3 is 16 amino acids.

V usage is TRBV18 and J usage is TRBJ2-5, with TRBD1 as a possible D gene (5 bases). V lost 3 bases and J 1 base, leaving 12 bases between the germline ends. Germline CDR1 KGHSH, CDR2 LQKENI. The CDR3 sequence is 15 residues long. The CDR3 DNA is TGTGCCAGCTCACCGGCTTGGACACTCCAAGAGACCCAGTACTTC. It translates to CASSPAWTLQETQYF. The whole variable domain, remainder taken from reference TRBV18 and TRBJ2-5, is NAGVMQNPRHLVRRRGQEARLRCSPMKGHSHVYWYRQLPEEGLKFMVYLQKENIIDESGMPKERFSAEFPKEGPSILRIQQVVRGDSAAYFCASSPAWTLQETQYFGPGTRLLVL.

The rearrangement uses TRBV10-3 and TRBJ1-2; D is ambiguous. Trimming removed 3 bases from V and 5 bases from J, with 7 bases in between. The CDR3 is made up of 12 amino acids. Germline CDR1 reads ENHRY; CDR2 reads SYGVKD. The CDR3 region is CAISDPRYGYTF. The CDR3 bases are TGTGCCATCAGTGACCCCCGGTATGGCTACACCTTC.

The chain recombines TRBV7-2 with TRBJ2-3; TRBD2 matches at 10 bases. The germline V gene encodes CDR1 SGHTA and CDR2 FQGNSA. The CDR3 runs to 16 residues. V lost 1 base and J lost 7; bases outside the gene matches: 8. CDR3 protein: CASSLVLAGGPHTQYF. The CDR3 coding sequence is TGTGCCAGCAGCTTAGTATTAGCGGGGGGACCCCATACGCAGTATTTT.

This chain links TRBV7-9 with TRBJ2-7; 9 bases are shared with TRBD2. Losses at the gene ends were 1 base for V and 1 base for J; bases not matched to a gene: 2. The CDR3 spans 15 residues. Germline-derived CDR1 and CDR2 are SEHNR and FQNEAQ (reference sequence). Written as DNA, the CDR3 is TGTGCCAGCAGCTTAGACCTAGCGGGGTCCTACGAGCAGTACTTC. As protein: CASSLDLAGSYEQYF.

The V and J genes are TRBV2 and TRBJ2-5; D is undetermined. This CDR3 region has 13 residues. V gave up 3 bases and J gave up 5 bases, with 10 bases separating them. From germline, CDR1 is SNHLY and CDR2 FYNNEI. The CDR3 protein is CASSDTLTETQYF. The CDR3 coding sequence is TGTGCCAGCAGTGACACCCTGACGGAGACCCAGTACTTC.

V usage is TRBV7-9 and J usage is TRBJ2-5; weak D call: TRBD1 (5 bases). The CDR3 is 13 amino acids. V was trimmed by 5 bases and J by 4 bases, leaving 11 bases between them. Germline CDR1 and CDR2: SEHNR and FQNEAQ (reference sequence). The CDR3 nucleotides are TGTGCCAGCAGCCGTGACAGCGCAGAGACCCAGTACTTC. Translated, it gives CASSRDSAETQYF.

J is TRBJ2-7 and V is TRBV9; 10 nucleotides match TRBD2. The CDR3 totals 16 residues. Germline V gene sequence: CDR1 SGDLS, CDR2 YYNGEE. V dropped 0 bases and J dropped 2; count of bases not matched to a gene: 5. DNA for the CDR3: TGTGCCAGCAGCGTAGGAGGGACTAGCGCGACCTACGAGCAGTACTTC. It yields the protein CASSVGGTSATYEQYF.

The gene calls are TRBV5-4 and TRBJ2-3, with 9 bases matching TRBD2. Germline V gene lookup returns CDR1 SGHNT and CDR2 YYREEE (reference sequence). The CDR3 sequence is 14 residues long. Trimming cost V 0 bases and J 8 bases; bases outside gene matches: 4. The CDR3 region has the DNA TGTGCCAGCAGCTTGGGACTAGCGGAGACTACGCAGTATTTT. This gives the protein CASSLGLAETTQYF.

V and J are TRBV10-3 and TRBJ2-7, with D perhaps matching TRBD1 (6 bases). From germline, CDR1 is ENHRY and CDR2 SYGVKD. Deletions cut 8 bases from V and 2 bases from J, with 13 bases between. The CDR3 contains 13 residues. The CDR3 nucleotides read TGTGCCATCTCTACGACAGGTACCTACGAGCAGTACTTC. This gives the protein CAISTTGTYEQYF.

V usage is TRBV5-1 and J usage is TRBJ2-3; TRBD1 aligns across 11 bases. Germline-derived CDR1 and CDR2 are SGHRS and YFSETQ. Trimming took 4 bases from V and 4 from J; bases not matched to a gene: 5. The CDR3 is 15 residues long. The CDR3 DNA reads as TGCGCCAGCAGCAACCGGGACAGGGGGGCAGATACGCAGTATTTT. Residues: CASSNRDRGADTQYF.

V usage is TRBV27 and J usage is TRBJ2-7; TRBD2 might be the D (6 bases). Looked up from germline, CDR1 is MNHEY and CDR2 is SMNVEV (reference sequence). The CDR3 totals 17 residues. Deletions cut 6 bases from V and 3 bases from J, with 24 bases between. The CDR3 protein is CASSNERGPRGGYEQYF. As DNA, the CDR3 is TGTGCCAGCAGCAATGAGCGTGGGCCCCGGGGAGGCTACGAGCAGTACTTC.

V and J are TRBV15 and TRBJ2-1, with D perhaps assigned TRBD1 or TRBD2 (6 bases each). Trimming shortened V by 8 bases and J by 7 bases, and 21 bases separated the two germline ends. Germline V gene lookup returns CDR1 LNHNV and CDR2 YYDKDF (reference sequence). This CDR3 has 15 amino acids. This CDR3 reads CATQLGGATGNEQFF. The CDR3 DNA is TGTGCCACCCAATTGGGGGGCGCAACTGGGAATGAGCAGTTCTTC.

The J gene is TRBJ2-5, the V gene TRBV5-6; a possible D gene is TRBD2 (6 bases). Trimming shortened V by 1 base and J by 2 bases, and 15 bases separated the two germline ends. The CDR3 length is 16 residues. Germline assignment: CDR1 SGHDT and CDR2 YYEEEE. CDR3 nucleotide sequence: TGTGCCAGCAGCTTGCCCTCGATGGCGGGGCAAGAGACCCAGTACTTC. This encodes CASSLPSMAGQETQYF.